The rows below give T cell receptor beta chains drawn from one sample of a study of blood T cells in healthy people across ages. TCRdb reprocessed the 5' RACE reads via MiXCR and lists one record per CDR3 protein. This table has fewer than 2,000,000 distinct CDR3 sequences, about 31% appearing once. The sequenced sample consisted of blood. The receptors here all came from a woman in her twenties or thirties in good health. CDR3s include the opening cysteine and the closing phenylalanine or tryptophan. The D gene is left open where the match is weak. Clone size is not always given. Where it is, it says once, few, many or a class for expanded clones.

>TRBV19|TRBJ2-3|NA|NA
CASSIEGEGTDTQYF
TGTGCCAGTAGTATAGAAGGAGAGGGCACAGATACGCAGTATTTT
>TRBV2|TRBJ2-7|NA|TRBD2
CASSAVLANSYEQYF
TGTGCCAGCAGTGCAGTACTAGCGAACTCCTACGAGCAGTACTTC
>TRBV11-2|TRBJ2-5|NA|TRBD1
CASSLDPGTGVETQYF
TGTGCCAGCAGCTTAGACCCGGGGACAGGGGTCGAGACCCAGTACTTC
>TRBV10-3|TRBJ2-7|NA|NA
CAISFAGDSSAEQYF
TGTGCCATCAGCTTCGCAGGGGATAGCTCGGCCGAGCAGTACTTC
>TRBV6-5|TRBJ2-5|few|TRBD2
CASSYGGEGRLNQETQYF
TGTGCCAGCAGTTACGGGGGGGAAGGGCGCCTAAATCAAGAGACCCAGTACTTC
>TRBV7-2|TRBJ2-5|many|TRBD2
CASSSSGNQGETQYF
TGTGCCAGCAGCTCTAGCGGGAACCAGGGAGAGACCCAGTACTTC
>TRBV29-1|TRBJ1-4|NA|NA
CSVEDEGGANEKLFF
TGCAGCGTTGAAGATGAGGGGGGTGCTAATGAAAAACTGTTTTTT
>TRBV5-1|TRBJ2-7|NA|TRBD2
CASSFLGLAGAYEQYF
TGCGCCAGCAGCTTTCTGGGACTAGCGGGGGCCTACGAGCAGTACTTC
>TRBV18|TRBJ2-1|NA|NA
CASSQSSELPTYNEQFF
TGTGCCAGCTCACAAAGCTCGGAACTACCCACCTACAATGAGCAGTTCTTC
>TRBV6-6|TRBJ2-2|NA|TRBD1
CVNFRGTVNTGELFF
TGTGTTAACTTTCGAGGGACAGTGAACACCGGGGAGCTGTTTTTT
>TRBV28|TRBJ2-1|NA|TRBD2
CASSSLGTGTSGRASEQFF
TGTGCCAGCAGTTCTTTGGGGACAGGGACTAGCGGGAGGGCCTCTGAGCAGTTCTTC
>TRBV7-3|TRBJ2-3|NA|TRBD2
CASSLHLGSGGAADTQYF
TGTGCCAGCAGCCTCCATTTGGGTAGCGGGGGGGCGGCAGATACGCAGTATTTT
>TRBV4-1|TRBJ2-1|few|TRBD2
CASSQVPGGEAYNEQFF
TGCGCCAGCAGCCAAGTGCCGGGAGGGGAAGCTTACAATGAGCAGTTCTTC
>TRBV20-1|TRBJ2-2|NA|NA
CSAWELGHTGELFF
TGCAGTGCCTGGGAGTTAGGTCACACCGGGGAGCTGTTTTTT
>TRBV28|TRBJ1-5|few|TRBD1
CASNLIDRGNQPQHF
TGTGCCAGCAACCTTATCGACAGGGGCAATCAGCCCCAGCATTTT
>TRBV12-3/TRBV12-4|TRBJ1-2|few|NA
CASSPAGASGYTF
TGTGCCAGCAGCCCCGCTGGGGCTTCCGGCTACACCTTC
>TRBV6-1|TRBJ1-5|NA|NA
CASSDMGGRNNQPQHF
TGTGCCAGCAGTGATATGGGGGGCAGGAACAATCAGCCCCAGCATTTT
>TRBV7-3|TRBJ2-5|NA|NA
CASSVGRRGLQETQYF
TGTGCCAGCAGCGTAGGGCGGAGGGGACTCCAAGAGACCCAGTACTTC